This is a list of T cell receptor beta chains from one sample in a study of OX40 agonist ivuxolimab in advanced cancers. The repertoire was sequenced with immunoSEQ multiplex PCR; TCRdb's copy has only in-frame clones and lacks some. The sample has just over 60,000 clones, approximately 90% seen once; the top ten hold 16%. The starting material was CD4+ or CD8+ T cells sorted from blood, obtained in a trial of the OX40 agonist ivuxolimab. These receptors all stem from an adult with an advanced solid tumor such as melanoma, head and neck, liver or kidney cancer. Both conserved end residues are part of each CDR3. A D gene is named only where the DNA matches it firmly. Rows give clone size only sometimes, using once, few, many, or a class for an expanded clone.

once	TRBV13	TRBJ2-3	TRBD2	TGTGCCAGCAGCCCTTCCGGGACTAGCCACACAGATACGCAGTATTTT	CASSPSGTSHTDTQYF
.	TRBV18	TRBJ2-5	.	TGTGCCAGCTCACCATCGCAGGGGGAGACCCAGTACTTC	CASSPSQGETQYF
few	TRBV25-1	TRBJ2-7	TRBD1	TGTGCCAGCAGTTCGGGACAGGGTATCGGCCACGAGCAGTACTTC	CASSSGQGIGHEQYF
.	TRBV7-9	TRBJ2-1	.	TGTGCCAGCAGCTTATACCTGGAAGGAGAGCAGTTCTTC	CASSLYLEGEQFF
.	TRBV4-1	TRBJ1-4	.	TGCGCCAGCAGCCTGCTTGGAAAGGGGAATAGGAGGGAAAAACTGTTTTTT	CASSLLGKGNRREKLFF
.	TRBV28	TRBJ1-6	TRBD1	TGTGCCAGCAGTACGGGACAGTATAATTCACCCCTCCACTTT	CASSTGQYNSPLHF
.	TRBV15	TRBJ2-4	.	TGTGCCACCAGCAGCCGACGGGGGCCGAACATTCAGTACTTC	CATSSRRGPNIQYF
once	TRBV15	TRBJ2-1	.	TGTGCCACAGGATCACCGGGCCGTCTCTATGAGCAGTTCTTC	CATGSPGRLYEQFF
.	TRBV28	TRBJ1-5	.	TGTGCCAGCAGTTTGGAGCTGGGGAAGGGCAATCAGCCCCAGCATTTT	CASSLELGKGNQPQHF
.	TRBV29-1	TRBJ2-5	.	TGCAGCGTTGAGCTCCAAGAGACCCAGTACTTC	CSVELQETQYF
.	TRBV11-2	TRBJ2-1	TRBD1	TGTGCCAGCAGCTCCGACAGGGGGAATGAGCAGTTCTTC	CASSSDRGNEQFF
.	TRBV19	TRBJ2-7	.	TGTGCCAGTAGTACCAAACAGGGAACGGGCTACGAGCAGTACTTC	CASSTKQGTGYEQYF
.	TRBV18	TRBJ2-2	.	TGTGCCAGCTCACCAAAAGGGGTAGAAAGGAGCACCGGGGAGCTGTTTTTT	CASSPKGVERSTGELFF
few	TRBV18	TRBJ2-2	.	TGTGCCAGCTCACCAACCAGGGCGGGCACCGGGGAGCTGTTTTTT	CASSPTRAGTGELFF
once	TRBV2	TRBJ1-2	.	TGTGCCAGCACCCGGGAGGTCGGTAACTATGGCTACACCTTC	CASTREVGNYGYTF
.	TRBV7-9	TRBJ1-5	TRBD1	TGTGCCAGCAGCTTAACAAATCCGACAGGGGTTGGGCAGCCCCAGCATTTT	CASSLTNPTGVGQPQHF
.	TRBV9	TRBJ2-7	.	TGTGCCAGCAGCCCACTGAGTACCTCCTACGAGCAGTACTTC	CASSPLSTSYEQYF
few	TRBV4-1	TRBJ2-1	TRBD2	TGCGCCAGCAGCGACGGGACTAGCGGGCCATACAATGAGCAGTTCTTC	CASSDGTSGPYNEQFF
.	TRBV6-5	TRBJ2-1	TRBD2	TGTGCCAGCAGTCTAGCGGGAAGCTCCTACAATGAGCAGTTCTTC	CASSLAGSSYNEQFF
.	TRBV6-5	TRBJ2-1	TRBD2	TGTGCCAGCAGACTCAAACTAGCGGGAGTAAGTGAGCAGTTCTTC	CASRLKLAGVSEQFF
.	TRBV9	TRBJ2-5	TRBD1	TGTGCCAGCAGCGTAGGAGGGGGCCGGGGGACCCAGTACTTC	CASSVGGGRGTQYF
.	TRBV28	TRBJ2-7	TRBD2	TGTGCCAGCAGTTCGACTAGCGGGGCTCCCTACGAGCAGTACTTC	CASSSTSGAPYEQYF
.	TRBV6-6	TRBJ1-5	TRBD1	TGTGCCAGCAGCAAGAATACAGGGGGTCGCAATCAGCCCCAGCATTTT	CASSKNTGGRNQPQHF
.	TRBV18	TRBJ2-4	.	TGTGCCAGCTCACCACTCCCCACGAATAAGCCGCTAGCCAAAAACATTCAGTACTTC	CASSPLPTNKPLAKNIQYF
.	TRBV20-1	TRBJ1-4	TRBD1	TGCAATATTACAGGGGCAGAAAAACTGTTTTTT	CNITGAEKLFF
.	TRBV6-6	TRBJ2-7	TRBD1	TGTGCCAGCAGTACCATCACAGGGGCAGTGCAGTACTTC	CASSTITGAVQYF
.	TRBV18	TRBJ1-4	.	TGTGCCAGCTCACCACTAGGGTCTGCAGGGGCCGGCGAAAAACTGTTTTTT	CASSPLGSAGAGEKLFF
.	TRBV14	TRBJ2-1	.	TGTGCCAGCAGCCAAGTTCGACGGTCGAGCTCCTACAATGAGCAGTTCTTC	CASSQVRRSSSYNEQFF
.	TRBV30	TRBJ2-1	.	TGTGCCTGGAATCTCGGGACCTACAATGAGCAGTTCTTC	CAWNLGTYNEQFF
.	TRBV10-1	TRBJ2-2	TRBD1	TGCGCCAGCAGTGAGTCAAGGGACAGGGGGCGGCACGGGGAGCTGTTTTTT	CASSESRDRGRHGELFF
.	TRBV5-8	TRBJ2-1	TRBD2	TGTGCCAGCAGCTTGGGGACTAGCGGGAGGGCATCGGTTGAGCAGTTCTTC	CASSLGTSGRASVEQFF
.	TRBV29-1	TRBJ2-1	.	TGCAGCGTTGAGGCGGGCTCCGCCGTGGGGTACAATGAGCAGTTCTTC	CSVEAGSAVGYNEQFF
.	TRBV19	TRBJ1-1	.	TGTGCCAGTAGTATAGAGGCCAATCTTGAAGAAATATACTACACTGAAGCTTTCTTT	CASSIEANLEEIYYTEAFF
.	TRBV10-3	TRBJ1-6	TRBD1	TGTGCCATCAGACCCAGACAGGGAGATAATTCACCCCTCCACTTT	CAIRPRQGDNSPLHF
once	TRBV9	TRBJ2-7	.	TGTGCCAGCAGCAGCGCCCCCCACTCCTACGAGCAGTACTTC	CASSSAPHSYEQYF
.	TRBV7-3	TRBJ2-1	.	TGTGCCAGCAGCTTAACTAGTATGAATGAGCAGTTCTTC	CASSLTSMNEQFF